One and the same sample provided the 21 T cell receptor beta chains below, sequenced in a study of blood T cell repertoires in COVID-19. Data came from immunoSEQ multiplex PCR; TCRdb stores just in-frame clones and leaves some out. The top ten clones hold roughly 14% of a sample with about 190,000 clones, less than 80% of them seen once. What was sequenced was peripheral blood. The receptors here all came from a man aged 50-59 years who had recovered from COVID-19.

This chain uses TRBV5-1 with TRBJ1-2; 10 bases fit TRBD1. J lost 7 bases, V lost 5 bases, and 5 bases had no gene match. Per the germline V gene, CDR1 is SGHRS and CDR2 is YFSETQ. This CDR3 spans 13 amino acids. The CDR3, as DNA: TGCGCCAGCAGATCAGGGACAGGGGCTGGCTACACCTTC. It translates to CASRSGTGAGYTF.

This rearrangement joins TRBV30 to TRBJ2-3; D perhaps matches TRBD2 (5 bases). The CDR3 length is 12 residues. Germline assignment: CDR1 GTSNPN and CDR2 SVGIG (reference sequence). V lost 1 base, J lost 4 bases, and 6 bases lay in between. CDR3 region: CAWSEAADTQYF. CDR3 nucleotide sequence: TGTGCCTGGAGTGAAGCGGCAGATACGCAGTATTTT.

Comments on this clone: The junction shows a germline mismatch at one end, possibly a read error. V gene TRBV6-1 combines with J gene TRBJ2-1, with 11 nucleotides matching TRBD2. Germline CDR1 MNHNS, CDR2 SASEGT. The CDR3 contains 13 residues. In DNA form, the CDR3 reads TGTGCCAGCAGTGACCTACTAGCGGGAGTTATGATCTTC. Translating gives CASSDLLAGVMIF.

This clone was seen a handful of times. V is TRBV18 and J is TRBJ1-1; TRBD1 matches at 7 bases. With V trimmed by 5 bases and J by 1 base, 7 bases remained unmatched. The CDR3 sequence is 15 residues long. Germline V CDR1 and CDR2: KGHSH, LQKENI. The CDR3 region has the DNA TGTGCCAGCTCAGCGACCGGGACAGAGAACACTGAAGCTTTCTTT. It yields the protein CASSATGTENTEAFF.

This sequence joins TRBV7-2 and TRBJ2-7; D remains ambiguous. The CDR3 is 15 amino acids. Germline V lookup: CDR1 SGHTA, CDR2 FQGNSA. V dropped 2 bases and J dropped 2 bases, with 13 bases sitting between them. CDR3 in DNA: TGTGCCAGCAGCTTATCAGCCAGCCAGGCCTACGAGCAGTACTTC. As protein: CASSLSASQAYEQYF.

V is TRBV14 and J is TRBJ2-7; possible D gene TRBD1, 5 bases. The CDR3 is 15 amino acids. The V gene lost 1 base and the J gene lost 2 bases, with 12 bases spanning the gap. From germline, CDR1 is SGHDN and CDR2 FVKESK. The CDR3 spells CASSQGPQGTYEQYF. The CDR3 DNA sequence: TGTGCCAGCAGCCAAGGTCCCCAGGGTACCTACGAGCAGTACTTC.

This clone was observed once. The CDR3: CASSSNTNTEAFF. CDR3 sequence (DNA): TGTGCCAGCAGCTCCAACACGAACACTGAAGCTTTCTTT. The chain employs TRBV13 and TRBJ1-1; no clear D. The CDR3 has 13 residues. From germline, CDR1 is PRHDT and CDR2 FYEKMQ (reference sequence). The V end was cut by 4 bases, the J end by 1 base, with 7 bases between. Filled out from reference TRBV13 and TRBJ1-1, the complete variable domain reads AAGVIQSPRHLIKEKRETATLKCYPIPRHDTVYWYQQGPGQDPQFLISFYEKMQSDKGSIPDRFSAQQFSDYHSELNMSSLELGDSALYFCASSSNTNTEAFFGQGTRLTVV.

The chain uses TRBV30 and TRBJ2-5, with TRBD2 identical over 8 bases. Germline trimming cut 3 bases from V and 5 bases from J; bases unmatched to any gene: 8. The germline CDR1 and CDR2 sequences are GTSNPN and SVGIG (reference sequence). The CDR3 loop spans 14 amino acids. The CDR3 sequence: CAWRAGLVFETQYF. CDR3 in DNA: TGTGCCTGGAGGGCGGGACTAGTTTTTGAGACCCAGTACTTC. The full variable domain, rest sourced from reference TRBV30 and TRBJ2-5, is SQTIHQWPATLVQPVGSPLSLECTVEGTSNPNLYWYRQAAGRGLQLLFYSVGIGQISSEVPQNLSASRPQDRQFILSSKKLLLSDSGFYLCAWRAGLVFETQYFGPGTRLLVL.

The V call is TRBV3-1 (or the pseudogene TRBV3-2), the J call TRBJ2-1; D might be TRBD2 (6 bases). This CDR3 has 17 residues. CDR1 and CDR2 from the germline V gene are LGHDT and YNNKEL (reference sequence). Trimming shortened V by 4 bases and J by 0 bases, and 16 bases separated the two germline ends. The CDR3 is CASSLMGGTSSYNEQFF. DNA for the CDR3: TGTGCCAGCAGCCTAATGGGGGGAACTAGCTCCTACAATGAGCAGTTCTTC.

The chain links TRBV5-4 to TRBJ1-6; D may be TRBD1 (6 bases). Germline CDR1 and CDR2: SGHNT and YYREEE (reference sequence). Trimming took off 0 bases at V and 10 bases at J, with 11 bases between the two ends. The CDR3 sequence is 14 residues long. The DNA for the CDR3 is TGTGCCAGCAGCTTGGACAGGGAGGGGTCACCCCTCCACTTT. Amino acid sequence: CASSLDREGSPLHF. The full variable domain, rest sourced from reference TRBV5-4 and TRBJ1-6, is ETGVTQSPTHLIKTRGQQVTLRCSSQSGHNTVSWYQQALGQGPQFIFQYYREEENGRGNFPPRFSGLQFPNYSSELNVNALELDDSALYLCASSLDREGSPLHFGNGTRLTVT.

This sequence joins TRBV5-1 and TRBJ2-7; 8 bases line up with TRBD1. The V and J ends lost 3 bases and 1 base, in that order; junction bases with no gene match: 12. Germline CDR1 SGHRS, CDR2 YFSETQ. CDR3 length equals 17 residues. CDR3 sequence (DNA): TGCGCCAGCAGCTGGGGACAGGTAGGTTGGAGGTCCTACGAGCAGTACTTC. Residues: CASSWGQVGWRSYEQYF.

The chain joins TRBV2 to TRBJ2-1; D might be TRBD2 (6 bases). Trimming shortened V by 1 base and J by 6 bases, and 25 bases separated the two germline ends. The CDR3 extends over 19 amino acids. Germline values: CDR1 SNHLY, CDR2 FYNNEI. CDR3 loop: CASSEEVFTGVSWGNEQFF. The CDR3 region has the DNA TGTGCCAGCAGTGAAGAAGTTTTCACGGGAGTTAGTTGGGGCAATGAGCAGTTCTTC.

This chain connects TRBV30 to TRBJ2-1; TRBD2 matches 9 bases. V lost 5 bases and J lost 10; bases outside the gene matches: 12. The CDR3 contains 14 residues. The germline V gene has CDR1 GTSNPN and CDR2 SVGIG (reference sequence). Here the CDR3 DNA reads TGTGCCTGGGGCCCGGGACTAGCAGTACAGGAGCAGTTCTTC. Translating it yields CAWGPGLAVQEQFF. Filled out from reference TRBV30 and TRBJ2-1, the complete variable domain reads SQTIHQWPATLVQPVGSPLSLECTVEGTSNPNLYWYRQAAGRGLQLLFYSVGIGQISSEVPQNLSASRPQDRQFILSSKKLLLSDSGFYLCAWGPGLAVQEQFFGPGTRLTVL.

The chain couples TRBV7-9 to TRBJ2-3; TRBD2 matches 9 bases. CDR3 length: 15 residues. The V gene's germline CDR1 is SEHNR and CDR2 FQNEAQ (reference sequence). V dropped 6 bases and J dropped 6; count of bases not matched to a gene: 10. CDR3 loop: CASSRVAGESDTQYF. The CDR3 region has the DNA TGTGCCAGCAGTAGGGTAGCGGGAGAAAGCGATACGCAGTATTTT.

CDR3 nucleotides: TGCAGCGTTGAGGGGGGGGCTACCGGAACCAGCTCCTACAATGAGCAGTTCTTC. Translated: CSVEGGATGTSSYNEQFF. The rearrangement joins TRBV29-1 to TRBJ2-1; the D gene is possibly TRBD2 (7 bases). Germline V gene lookup returns CDR1 SQVTM and CDR2 ANQGSEA. The CDR3 loop spans 18 amino acids. V was clipped by 3 bases and J by 0 bases, with 21 bases between them.

This chain links TRBV7-9 with TRBJ1-5, with TRBD1 as a possible D gene (6 bases). The CDR3 has 14 residues. Trimming pared 4 bases from V and 3 bases from J, leaving 10 bases between. CDR1 and CDR2 (germline): SEHNR, FQNEAQ (reference sequence). CDR3 bases: TGTGCCAGCAGCTCTTGGACAGACAATCAGCCCCAGCATTTT. Translation gives CASSSWTDNQPQHF.

This clone has more than one count but fewer than ten. This sequence joins TRBV3-1 (or the pseudogene TRBV3-2) and TRBJ2-1; 9 bases are a match to TRBD2. Germline V lookup: CDR1 LGHDT, CDR2 YNNKEL (reference sequence). The CDR3 spans 14 residues. Trimming at V came to 9 bases and at J to 4 bases, leaving 7 bases not matched to a gene. This chain's CDR3 is CASSGTSSYNEQFF. In DNA, the CDR3 is TGTGCCAGTTCCGGGACTAGCAGTTACAATGAGCAGTTCTTC.

This clone was observed once. This chain connects TRBV18 to TRBJ1-1, with D possibly matching TRBD1 (5 bases). Germline V gene sequence: CDR1 KGHSH, CDR2 LQKENI. The length of the CDR3 is 14 residues. V lost 9 bases and J 6 bases, leaving 20 bases between the germline ends. CDR3 sequence (DNA): TGTGCCAGTCACCCGTCGGGGGGTCCCGCTGAAGCTTTCTTT. Its translation is CASHPSGGPAEAFF. The complete variable domain, with remaining parts taken from reference TRBV18 and TRBJ1-1, reads NAGVMQNPRHLVRRRGQEARLRCSPMKGHSHVYWYRQLPEEGLKFMVYLQKENIIDESGMPKERFSAEFPKEGPSILRIQQVVRGDSAAYFCASHPSGGPAEAFFGQGTRLTVV.

The rearrangement joins TRBV10-1 to TRBJ2-3; tentatively, D is TRBD1 (6 bases). Trimming shortened V by 3 bases and J by 8 bases, and 15 bases separated the two germline ends. In germline, CDR1 is WNHNN, CDR2 SYGVQD (reference sequence). This CDR3 has 14 residues. In DNA, the CDR3 is TGCGCCAGCAGTGAAAGCGGCAGGGGTGGTACGCAGTATTTT. Amino acid sequence: CASSESGRGGTQYF.

The chain combines TRBV7-3 with TRBJ2-1; 8 bases fit TRBD2. With V trimmed by 2 bases and J by 5 bases, 5 bases remained unmatched. The CDR3 has 15 amino acids. Germline lookup yields CDR1 SGHTA and CDR2 FQGTGA. CDR3 sequence: CASSLGREANNEQFF. CDR3 bases: TGTGCCAGCAGCTTAGGGCGGGAGGCGAACAATGAGCAGTTCTTC.

The chain links TRBV7-3 to TRBJ2-3, with D perhaps TRBD2 (5 bases). V lost 5 bases, J lost 8 bases, and 20 bases lay in between. The V gene's germline CDR1 is SGHTA and CDR2 FQGTGA. The CDR3 covers 15 residues. The CDR3 protein is CASSPGPRSEGTQYF. For the CDR3, the DNA is TGTGCCAGCAGCCCTGGACCGCGCTCAGAGGGTACGCAGTATTTT. The complete variable domain, with remaining parts taken from reference TRBV7-3 and TRBJ2-3, reads GAGVSQTPSNKVTEKGKYVELRCDPISGHTALYWYRQSLGQGPEFLIYFQGTGAADDSGLPNDRFFAVRPEGSVSTLKIQRTERGDSAVYLCASSPGPRSEGTQYFGPGTRLTVL.